The clone carrying this T cell receptor (beta chain) was recorded only once. Source study methods: Amplifying reference gene primers gave estimates of nucleated cell counts. The method was immunoSEQ multiplex PCR; TCRdb's version includes in-frame clones alone and lacks a portion of them. The D gene and trimming were derived from the DNA, and the V and J assignments and clone size from that table. The sample shows about 130,000 clones, approximately 81% of them seen only once. The CDR3 contains 13 residues. The germline CDR1 and CDR2 sequences are LNHDA and SQIVND (reference sequence). With 6 bases clipped from V and 7 bases from J, the junction kept 6 bases outside the gene matches. The record originates from a study of blood T cell repertoires in COVID-19.

Sequencing used peripheral blood. This TCR was sampled from a man aged 55 to 70 with acute or convalescent COVID-19. The chain combines TRBV19 with TRBJ2-1, with 7 positions matching TRBD2. The CDR3 region is CASRDSLANEQFF. The CDR3 nucleotides are TGTGCCAGTAGAGACTCACTAGCGAATGAGCAGTTCTTC.